This is a list of T cell receptor beta chains from one sample in a study of T cells in Graves' hyperthyroidism and ophthalmopathy. TCRdb used MiXCR to reprocess the multiplex PCR reads, holding one entry per CDR3 protein. The sample contains hundreds of thousands of distinct CDR3 sequences, roughly 15% of which appear only once. The sample consisted of blood. Receptor source: a woman aged 45 to 65 with Graves' ophthalmopathy. Both conserved end residues are trimmed from each CDR3. The order of the fields is clone size, V gene, J gene, CDR3 protein. Only some rows state a clone size, as once, few, many or a class for expanded clones.

many	TRBV27	TRBJ1-4	ASSLSWSRNEKLF
NA	TRBV14	TRBJ2-1	ASSHLQLKVF
many	TRBV7-2	TRBJ2-7	ASSPPTRGPRSYEQY
many	TRBV2	TRBJ2-5	ASGDWGETQY
NA	TRBV10-3	TRBJ1-1	AISEPGQGTTEAF
many	TRBV19	TRBJ1-1	ASSSPGTVMNTEAF
many	TRBV7-9	TRBJ2-7	ASSSPKGGPSEQY
many	TRBV24-1	TRBJ2-1	ATSEPGTRGSREQF
many	TRBV12-3/TRBV12-4	TRBJ2-5	ASSSAGGLVQETQY
NA	TRBV29-1	TRBJ1-2	SVESGGGTNYGYT
many	TRBV12-3/TRBV12-4	TRBJ2-3	ASSSLLGWRGTDTQY
many	TRBV12-3/TRBV12-4	TRBJ2-3	ASSFTRTDTQY
many	TRBV24-1	TRBJ2-3	ATSLAGIDTQY
NA	TRBV6-1	TRBJ2-2	ASRSDKTGELF
many	TRBV7-2	TRBJ2-7	ASSRGLVHEQY
NA	TRBV19	TRBJ1-3	ASTSGTRNTIY
many	TRBV7-9	TRBJ2-7	ASSLKAGGFYEQY
few	TRBV20-1	TRBJ2-1	SARDLRTGFTEQF
many	TRBV12-5	TRBJ1-1	ASGLVRALRMNTEAF
many	TRBV11-2	TRBJ2-1	ASSPSYPGLAYNEQF
many	TRBV11-3	TRBJ2-5	ASSLSPGTVETQY
NA	TRBV9	TRBJ1-5	ASSVGGQFNQPQH
few	TRBV7-2	TRBJ2-7	ASSLGVGYYEQY
NA	TRBV7-6	TRBJ2-2	ASSSGIGLNTGELF
many	TRBV28	TRBJ2-1	ASKAQGSYNEQF
many	TRBV29-1	TRBJ2-3	SIPLGGSWDTQY
few	TRBV20-1	TRBJ2-3	SASAVAGGPDGSTDTQY
many	TRBV28	TRBJ2-1	ASSFIAWREGLHEQF